This is a list of T cell receptor beta chains from one sample in a study of T cell repertoires in cytomegalovirus infection. TCRdb re-derived calls from the reads in MiXCR, one entry per CDR3 protein. The data hold around 740,000 distinct CDR3 sequences, with 35% to 40% observed a single time. Sequences were obtained from PBMCs. These receptors originate from a human donor in good health (CMV status not recorded). Some clones in this sample may be carry-over from other donors' samples. The conserved cysteine and the conserved F or W are not part of the CDR3 here. The order of the fields is J gene, V gene, CDR3 protein.

j_call: TRBJ1-1; v_call: TRBV20-1; cdr3_aa: SAASGVANTEAF
j_call: TRBJ2-1; v_call: TRBV12-3/TRBV12-4; cdr3_aa: ASSLEGQGARWNEQF
j_call: TRBJ1-2; v_call: TRBV20-1; cdr3_aa: SVAGDVGYT
j_call: TRBJ2-3; v_call: TRBV10-3; cdr3_aa: AISESIYRLNGTDTQY
j_call: TRBJ2-6; v_call: TRBV5-1; cdr3_aa: ASSARDLSGANVLT
j_call: TRBJ2-1; v_call: TRBV6-6; cdr3_aa: ASSYRGGTGQF
j_call: TRBJ2-7; v_call: TRBV12-3/TRBV12-4; cdr3_aa: ASSSGLGLAGVEQY
j_call: TRBJ2-1; v_call: TRBV5-5; cdr3_aa: ASSLLTSSNEQF
j_call: TRBJ1-3; v_call: TRBV5-1; cdr3_aa: ASSLRGTARDTIY
j_call: TRBJ1-2; v_call: TRBV7-9; cdr3_aa: ASSLAWDFGGYT
j_call: TRBJ2-3; v_call: TRBV29-1; cdr3_aa: SVETALLSRMHTQY
j_call: TRBJ1-1; v_call: TRBV2; cdr3_aa: ASRGLSRTEAF
j_call: TRBJ2-1; v_call: TRBV20-1; cdr3_aa: SSVPDSSSYNEQF
j_call: TRBJ2-5; v_call: TRBV6-2/TRBV6-3; cdr3_aa: ASSPQWSSEETQY
j_call: TRBJ2-7; v_call: TRBV7-2; cdr3_aa: ASSLGPGGTYEQY
j_call: TRBJ2-3; v_call: TRBV12-3/TRBV12-4; cdr3_aa: ASSFLSTSGGTSTDTQY
j_call: TRBJ1-3; v_call: TRBV4-1; cdr3_aa: ASSPGQGGDTIY
j_call: TRBJ2-3; v_call: TRBV25-1; cdr3_aa: ASSEYRDTDTQY
j_call: TRBJ1-5; v_call: TRBV19; cdr3_aa: ASCVGSADGPQH
j_call: TRBJ2-1; v_call: TRBV5-4; cdr3_aa: ASSLGLAGVKGNEQF
j_call: TRBJ1-1; v_call: TRBV7-9; cdr3_aa: ASSPALNTEAF
j_call: TRBJ2-1; v_call: TRBV29-1; cdr3_aa: SATTEGAFPRPF
j_call: TRBJ2-7; v_call: TRBV2; cdr3_aa: ASTRTGFYEQY
j_call: TRBJ2-1; v_call: TRBV6-1; cdr3_aa: ASSKGEYNEQF
j_call: TRBJ2-2; v_call: TRBV20-1; cdr3_aa: SASLVDLYTGELF
j_call: TRBJ2-3; v_call: TRBV7-2; cdr3_aa: ASRLMVGEADTQY
j_call: TRBJ2-5; v_call: TRBV6-1; cdr3_aa: ASSEVGYDQETQY
j_call: TRBJ2-1; v_call: TRBV28; cdr3_aa: ASTPGGSSYNEQF
j_call: TRBJ2-6; v_call: TRBV5-4; cdr3_aa: ASSPGDGSGANVLT
j_call: TRBJ1-1; v_call: TRBV19; cdr3_aa: ASSILTNTEAF
j_call: TRBJ1-1; v_call: TRBV5-1; cdr3_aa: ASSAGTGSTEAF
j_call: TRBJ1-5; v_call: TRBV6-6; cdr3_aa: ASSWVPGQDSGNQPQH